One and the same sample provided the 16 T cell receptor beta chains below, sequenced in a study of PD-1 blockade in mismatch repair-deficient tumors. The data were produced by immunoSEQ multiplex PCR, yet TCRdb's version contains in-frame clones alone and is incomplete. The sample holds roughly 84,000 clones, approximately 84% seen once. The material was peripheral blood, obtained 12 weeks after starting pembrolizumab. These receptors were taken from an adult with mismatch repair-deficient cancer.

The V and J genes are TRBV5-7 and TRBJ1-1; D remains ambiguous. TRBV5-7 is an ORF; its function is uncertain. The CDR3 is 19 residues long. Deletions cut 3 bases from V and 0 bases from J, with 24 bases between. Here the CDR3 DNA reads TGTGCCAGCAGCTACCTTCTGGGCAGAGGGTCGCCCATGAACACTGAAGCTTTCTTT. It encodes CASSYLLGRGSPMNTEAFF.

The table lists this clone with a count of one. The chain recombines TRBV6-5 with TRBJ2-1, with TRBD2 as a possible D gene (6 bases). This CDR3 region has 15 residues. Germline CDR1 is MNHEY and CDR2 is SVGAGI. The V end lost 8 bases, the J end lost 5 bases, and 19 bases lay between the germline ends. The CDR3 here is CASGRGNSLNNEQFF. CDR3 nucleotide sequence: TGTGCCAGCGGGCGGGGAAACTCACTAAACAATGAGCAGTTCTTC.

V and J are TRBV9 and TRBJ2-7; the match to TRBD1 covers 9 bases. The germline V gene has CDR1 SGDLS and CDR2 YYNGEE. The V segment lost 3 bases and the J segment 1 base; nucleotides outside the gene matches: 8. This CDR3 is built from 16 residues. The CDR3 sequence is CASSAFGTGNSYEQYF. CDR3 DNA: TGTGCCAGCAGCGCTTTCGGGACAGGGAATTCCTACGAGCAGTACTTC.

The CDR3 bases are TGTGCCAGCAGCTTGGGAGACCTCGGGACTAGAGTCTACGAGCAGTACTTC. It codes for CASSLGDLGTRVYEQYF. V usage is TRBV7-8 and J usage is TRBJ2-7, with 8 nucleotides matching TRBD2. V lost 3 bases, J lost 3 bases, and 13 bases stayed unmatched. The germline V gene encodes CDR1 SGHVS and CDR2 FQNEAQ. The CDR3 length is 17 residues.

The CDR3 region has the DNA TGTGCCAGCAGCCCGGGACTAACCCCCTACGAGCAGTACTTC. It codes for CASSPGLTPYEQYF. This rearrangement joins TRBV5-5 to TRBJ2-7; 7 bases line up with TRBD2. V lost 4 bases and J lost 2; bases outside the gene matches: 6. Germline V CDR1 and CDR2: SGHKS, YYEKEE (reference sequence). The CDR3 is 14 residues long. Full variable domain (missing parts from reference TRBV5-5 and TRBJ2-7): DAGVTQSPTHLIKTRGQQVTLRCSPISGHKSVSWYQQVLGQGPQFIFQYYEKEERGRGNFPDRFSARQFPNYSSELNVNALLLGDSALYLCASSPGLTPYEQYFGPGTRLTVT.

The genes are TRBV18 and TRBJ1-2, with 9 bases fitting TRBD1. With 4 bases clipped from V and 7 bases from J, the junction kept 7 bases outside the gene matches. The CDR3 spans 14 residues. Germline-derived CDR1 and CDR2 are KGHSH and LQKENI. The DNA of the CDR3 is TGTGCCAGCTCACAATCGGGACAGGGCGGTGGCTACACCTTC. Translated: CASSQSGQGGGYTF.

V is TRBV9 and J is TRBJ1-1, with no clear D. The V end lost 0 bases, the J end lost 3 bases, and 12 bases lay between the germline ends. The CDR3 loop spans 15 amino acids. From germline, CDR1 is SGDLS and CDR2 YYNGEE. The CDR3 here is CASSVVEVGDTEAFF. For the CDR3, the DNA is TGTGCCAGCAGCGTAGTCGAAGTCGGGGACACTGAAGCTTTCTTT.

V is TRBV6-1 and J is TRBJ1-3; D call uncertain. The V end was cut by 8 bases, the J end by 0 bases, with 8 bases between. Germline-derived CDR1 and CDR2 are MNHNS and SASEGT. The CDR3 is 13 residues long. CDR3 DNA: TGTGCCAGCGGGGTTTACTCTGGAAACACCATATATTTT. Its protein product is CASGVYSGNTIYF.

CDR3 sequence reads: CASSVGTSANNEQFF. In DNA form, the CDR3 reads TGTGCCAGCAGCGTCGGGACTAGCGCTAACAATGAGCAGTTCTTC. V and J are TRBV9 and TRBJ2-1, with TRBD2 matching over 10 bases. From germline, CDR1 is SGDLS and CDR2 YYNGEE. V dropped 2 bases and J dropped 5; count of bases not matched to a gene: 4. This CDR3 has 15 amino acids.

Worth noting for this clone: Mismatch with germline at one junction end may stem from a read error. The chain carries TRBV7-7 and TRBJ2-5, with D tentatively TRBD1 (6 bases). The germline CDR1 and CDR2 sequences are SSHAT and FNYEAQ (reference sequence). The CDR3 runs to 15 residues. The CDR3 protein is CASSLGQGFGETQYF. The CDR3 bases are TGTGCTAGCAGCTTGGGTCAGGGGTTTGGAGAGACCCAGTACTTC.

Concerning this clone itself: Other nucleotide sequences from this sample produce the same CDR3. This chain connects TRBV7-2 to TRBJ2-7; D ambiguous. Germline assignment: CDR1 SGHTA and CDR2 FQGNSA. This CDR3 is built from 11 residues. V lost 5 bases and J lost 1, with 3 bases in between. The CDR3 nucleotides are TGTGCCAGCAGCGCTTCCTACGAGCAGTACTTC. It translates to CASSASYEQYF.

The chain combines TRBV5-1 with TRBJ2-4; 9 bases map to TRBD1. CDR1 SGHRS and CDR2 YFSETQ come from the germline V gene. Germline trimming cut 3 bases from V and 10 bases from J; bases unmatched to any gene: 8. There are 14 residues in the CDR3. The CDR3 DNA follows: TGCGCCAGCAGCTCAACTCCGGGACAGGGAATTCAGTACTTC. Translated, it gives CASSSTPGQGIQYF.

The chain has TRBV30 and TRBJ1-4; perhaps TRBD1 as D (5 bases). With 5 bases removed from V and 4 bases from J, the gap between germline ends came to 11 bases. Germline V lookup: CDR1 GTSNPN, CDR2 SVGIG (reference sequence). CDR3 size: 13 residues. The CDR3 DNA follows: TGTGCCTGGCAGACAGTTTATAATGAAAAACTGTTTTTT. Translation: CAWQTVYNEKLFF.

The gene calls are TRBV11-1 and TRBJ2-1; 7 bases agree with TRBD1. Trimming at V came to 4 bases and at J to 2 bases, leaving 2 bases not matched to a gene. Germline loops: CDR1 SGHAT, CDR2 FQDESV (reference sequence). The CDR3 covers 14 residues. The CDR3 is CASSSGQTYNEQFF. The DNA for the CDR3 is TGTGCCAGCAGCTCGGGACAGACCTACAATGAGCAGTTCTTC.

This chain uses TRBV18 with TRBJ2-1, with 12 bases fitting TRBD2. Germline values: CDR1 KGHSH, CDR2 LQKENI. J gave up 10 bases and V 2 bases, and 12 bases lay outside the gene matches. The CDR3 covers 17 residues. This CDR3 reads CASSPVTSGSKAQEQFF. DNA of the CDR3: TGTGCCAGCTCACCAGTGACTAGCGGGAGTAAGGCACAGGAGCAGTTCTTC.

J is TRBJ2-7 and V is TRBV4-3; D unresolved. Germline V CDR1 and CDR2: LGHNA, YSLEER. Trimming took 2 bases from V and 3 from J, leaving 14 bases between them. CDR3 length: 15 residues. In DNA form, the CDR3 reads TGCGCCAGCAGCCAAACCTCGGGCGGCCGCTACGAGCAGTACTTC. Encoded protein: CASSQTSGGRYEQYF.